This T cell receptor (beta chain) was sequenced in a study of Ad26.COV2.S vaccination and SARS-CoV-2 variants. Across the whole study: In the COV1001 trial, the donor was in the Ad26.COV2.S arm. Findings of the study overall: Ad26.COV2.S recipients had broader spike-specific TCRs (P = 0.0014).

The CDR3 runs to 11 residues. The V gene's germline CDR1 is SGHTS and CDR2 YDEGEE. Trimming removed 3 bases at V and 3 bases at J, with 4 bases between. Produced via immunoSEQ multiplex PCR; TCRdb's table is partial and in-frame only. Seen here are approximately 300,000 clones, roughly 86% observed once, and the top ten hold roughly 1.9%. This clone was counted many times. Its antigen is currently unknown. The treatment was: around 19 received Ad26.COV2.S at low or high dose, single or two shots; five or six received placebo; per-sample allocation not given. Day 63 after the first injection of vaccine or placebo was the sampling time.

The source is a person between 18 and 60 years old who received the Ad26.COV2.S COVID-19 vaccine or a placebo. The specimen was peripheral blood, collected in a trial of Ad26.COV2.S vaccine versus placebo. The chain couples TRBV5-8 to TRBJ2-7; no firm D call. The CDR3 DNA reads as TGTGCCAGCAGCTCCCTCTACGAGCAGTACTTC. Encoded protein: CASSSLYEQYF.